Below are 29 T cell receptor beta chains sequenced from a single sample in a study of T cell changes during pregnancy in multiple sclerosis. Method: immunoSEQ multiplex PCR; TCRdb's copy keeps in-frame clones and lacks some. The data contain approximately 110,000 clones, about nine tenths of them singletons. The material was peripheral blood, obtained after pregnancy. These receptors all stem from a female donor with multiple sclerosis, enrolled in a pregnancy study.

The chain carries TRBV19 and TRBJ1-1; the D gene is possibly TRBD1 (6 bases). The V end was cut by 3 bases, the J end by 4 bases, with 9 bases between. This CDR3 is built from 13 residues. CDR1 is LNHDA, CDR2 SQIVND, per germline (reference sequence). CDR3 amino acids: CASSMGATTEAFF. DNA of the CDR3: TGTGCCAGTAGTATGGGGGCCACCACTGAAGCTTTCTTT.

The CDR3 is CASSILAGLGEQYF. As DNA, the CDR3 is TGTGCCAGTAGTATTCTGGCAGGGCTTGGGGAGCAGTACTTC. The rearrangement joins TRBV19 to TRBJ2-7; D is possibly TRBD1 (5 bases). The CDR3 covers 14 residues. Germline-derived CDR1 and CDR2 are LNHDA and SQIVND (reference sequence). V dropped 3 bases and J dropped 7 bases, with 16 bases sitting between them.

V is TRBV29-1 and J is TRBJ1-2; a weak D match, TRBD1 (5 bases). CDR3 length: 12 amino acids. V was cut by 6 bases and J by 6 bases, with 14 bases left in between. Germline-derived CDR1 and CDR2 are SQVTM and ANQGSEA. CDR3: CSVEGRGNGYTF. The CDR3 DNA reads as TGCAGCGTGGAGGGACGGGGGAATGGCTACACCTTC.

CDR3 nucleotide sequence: TGTGCCAGCAGCGGACTACTAGCGGGGGGGCCGGGTTTCCAAGAGACCCAGTACTTC. Amino acid sequence: CASSGLLAGGPGFQETQYF. V is TRBV5-6 and J is TRBJ2-5; 13 bases map to TRBD2. CDR1 is SGHDT, CDR2 YYEEEE, per germline. This CDR3 comprises 19 residues. Trimming cost V 4 bases and J 1 base; bases outside gene matches: 13. The variable domain in full, completed from reference TRBV5-6 and TRBJ2-5, reads DAGVTQSPTHLIKTRGQQVTLRCSPKSGHDTVSWYQQALGQGPQFIFQYYEEEERQRGNFPDRFSGHQFPNYSSELNVNALLLGDSALYLCASSGLLAGGPGFQETQYFGPGTRLLVL.

The chain recombines TRBV7-3 with TRBJ2-1; 12 bases match TRBD2. V was clipped by 2 bases and J by 7 bases; unmatched bases: 12. In germline, CDR1 is SGHTA, CDR2 FQGTGA. The CDR3 sequence is 18 residues long. CDR3: CASSLRASGGATRNEQFF. In nucleotides, the CDR3 is TGTGCCAGCAGCTTACGGGCTAGCGGGGGGGCGACGCGGAATGAGCAGTTCTTC.

The genes are TRBV19 and TRBJ1-1; no clear D gene. Germline V gene lookup returns CDR1 LNHDA and CDR2 SQIVND (reference sequence). The CDR3 totals 16 residues. Deletions cut 5 bases from V and 0 bases from J, with 16 bases between. The CDR3 reads CASSALNLRLNTEAFF. In DNA form, the CDR3 reads TGTGCCAGTAGTGCGTTGAACTTGCGGCTGAACACTGAAGCTTTCTTT.

About this clone: The sample has other DNA sequences that encode this CDR3 too. The rearrangement uses TRBV19 and TRBJ1-2; TRBD1 aligns across 7 bases. The CDR3 is 14 amino acids. Looked up from germline, CDR1 is LNHDA and CDR2 is SQIVND (reference sequence). V dropped 5 bases and J dropped 0; count of bases not matched to a gene: 3. The CDR3 loop is CASSEQGTNYGYTF. For the CDR3, the DNA is TGTGCCAGTAGTGAACAGGGGACTAACTATGGCTACACCTTC.

The J gene is TRBJ2-1, the V gene TRBV5-8; 7 bases are shared with TRBD1. V was clipped by 2 bases and J by 5 bases; unmatched bases: 19. This CDR3 has 19 amino acids. Looked up from germline, CDR1 is SGHTS and CDR2 is YDEGEE. The CDR3 nucleotides read TGTGCCAGCAGCTTAAAGGTGGGACAGCAACAGCTTTATAACAATGAGCAGTTCTTC. Its translation is CASSLKVGQQQLYNNEQFF.

The rearrangement joins TRBV27 to TRBJ1-2; TRBD1 aligns across 10 bases. CDR1 is MNHEY, CDR2 SMNVEV, per germline (reference sequence). This CDR3 region has 14 residues. J lost 6 bases, V lost 6 bases, and 7 bases had no gene match. CDR3 sequence: CASSQTGGADGYTF. The DNA of the CDR3 is TGTGCCAGCAGCCAGACAGGGGGCGCGGATGGCTACACCTTC.

The chain joins TRBV7-2 to TRBJ2-4; TRBD2 is a possible D gene (5 bases). Trimming shortened V by 1 base and J by 7 bases, and 14 bases separated the two germline ends. Per the germline V gene, CDR1 is SGHTA and CDR2 is FQGNSA. The CDR3 loop spans 15 amino acids. CDR3 coding DNA: TGTGCCAGCAGCTTAGGATTCGAGGGCTGGAACATTCAGTACTTC. It codes for CASSLGFEGWNIQYF.

The chain carries TRBV5-5 and TRBJ2-7; D perhaps matches TRBD2 (5 bases). The germline gives CDR1 SGHKS, CDR2 YYEKEE (reference sequence). The CDR3 runs to 13 residues. Trimming stripped 0 bases from V and 7 bases from J, with 11 bases between. CDR3 amino acids: CASSLERAWEQYF. CDR3 sequence (DNA): TGTGCCAGCAGCTTGGAGAGGGCTTGGGAGCAGTACTTC.

The chain links TRBV6-5 to TRBJ1-1; D gene ambiguous. The length of the CDR3 is 11 residues. Germline assignment: CDR1 MNHEY and CDR2 SVGAGI. Trimming removed 4 bases at V and 11 bases at J, with 11 bases between. The CDR3 loop is CASSSQNRAFF. The DNA for the CDR3 is TGTGCCAGCAGTTCTCAAAATCGGGCTTTCTTT.

This clone has just one count. The chain is built from TRBV7-9 and TRBJ2-1; maybe TRBD1 (5 bases). The CDR3 spans 12 residues. The V gene's germline CDR1 is SEHNR and CDR2 FQNEAQ (reference sequence). Trimming took off 7 bases at V and 5 bases at J, with 9 bases between the two ends. This CDR3 is CASTQGNNEQFF. In nucleotides, the CDR3 is TGTGCCAGCACCCAGGGCAACAATGAGCAGTTCTTC.

For this clone: Since a much larger clone is just one base distant, this may be a read error. This sequence joins TRBV5-1 and TRBJ2-7, with no clear D. This CDR3 spans 11 amino acids. Germline CDR1 SGHRS, CDR2 YFSETQ. Trimming took 2 bases from V and 3 from J, leaving 3 bases between them. For the CDR3, the DNA is TGCGCCAGCAGCTTCGGCTACGAGCAGTACTTC. Translated, it gives CASSFGYEQYF.

J is TRBJ2-5 and V is TRBV2; unclear D gene. The CDR3 loop spans 14 amino acids. V lost 2 bases and J lost 0, with 7 bases in between. Germline CDR1 and CDR2: SNHLY and FYNNEI. The CDR3 loop is CASSEPPYQETQYF. The CDR3 DNA sequence: TGTGCCAGCAGTGAACCCCCGTACCAAGAGACCCAGTACTTC.

The chain recombines TRBV5-6 with TRBJ1-3; D remains unclear. With 2 bases removed from V and 0 bases from J, the gap between germline ends came to 15 bases. The CDR3 runs 17 residues. From germline, CDR1 is SGHDT and CDR2 YYEEEE. The CDR3 DNA reads TGTGCCAGCAGCTTTACGTCTACGGGGAGCTCTGGAAACACCATATATTTT. Residues: CASSFTSTGSSGNTIYF.

The genes are TRBV29-1 and TRBJ2-1, with D possibly matching TRBD1 (6 bases). Germline V gene data show CDR1 as SQVTM and CDR2 as ANQGSEA. V lost 0 bases and J lost 12, with 12 bases in between. The CDR3 totals 12 residues. The CDR3: CSVEDQGTRQFF. The CDR3, as DNA: TGCAGCGTTGAAGATCAGGGGACGAGGCAGTTCTTC.

This CDR3 reads CASSVVGRGPSRDGELFF. The CDR3 region has the DNA TGCGCCAGCAGCGTTGTTGGGCGGGGGCCCTCTCGGGACGGGGAGCTGTTTTTT. The chain joins TRBV5-1 to TRBJ2-2; a weak D match, TRBD2 (7 bases). CDR3 size: 18 residues. Germline V CDR1 and CDR2: SGHRS, YFSETQ. V was trimmed by 4 bases and J by 7 bases, leaving 26 bases between them.

The CDR3 DNA follows: TGTGCCAGCAGCTACTCGACAGGGGAAGGGGGTGAAAAACTGTTTTTT. Amino acid sequence: CASSYSTGEGGEKLFF. The gene calls are TRBV11-2 and TRBJ1-4; 8 bases fit TRBD1. Germline CDR1 and CDR2: SGHAT and FQNNGV. V was pared by 4 bases and J by 7 bases, with 11 bases of the junction left unmatched. The length of the CDR3 is 16 residues.

This clone was counted a single time. The chain joins TRBV28 to TRBJ1-4; D may be TRBD1 (6 bases). V was shortened by 8 bases and J by 5 bases, with 15 bases between the two germline ends. This CDR3 comprises 14 residues. Germline lookup yields CDR1 MDHEN and CDR2 SYDVKM. The CDR3 DNA reads TGTGCCAGCCACTCGGGGGGCTCAAATGAAAAACTGTTTTTT. It specifies CASHSGGSNEKLFF.

This rearrangement joins TRBV5-6 to TRBJ2-7, with 9 bases matching TRBD1. With 7 bases clipped from V and 3 bases from J, the junction kept 5 bases outside the gene matches. CDR3 length: 13 residues. From germline, CDR1 is SGHDT and CDR2 YYEEEE. Here the CDR3 reads CASGQGIGYEQYF. The CDR3 bases are TGTGCCAGCGGACAGGGGATCGGCTACGAGCAGTACTTC.

DNA for the CDR3: TGTGCCAGCAAACAGCCTGATCTCTACGAGCAGTACTTC. This codes for CASKQPDLYEQYF. The V gene is TRBV2, the J gene TRBJ2-7; D is uncertain. V was cut by 7 bases and J by 3 bases, with 13 bases left in between. CDR3 size: 13 residues. Germline CDR1 and CDR2: SNHLY and FYNNEI.

This clone was detected once. The V gene is TRBV12-5, the J gene TRBJ2-6; possibly TRBD2 for D (5 bases). CDR3 length equals 16 residues. Between the trimmed V and J ends, which lost 4 bases and 2 bases, there was a span of 12 bases. Germline CDR1 is LGHNT and CDR2 is FRNRAP. The CDR3 bases are TGTGCTAGTGGTTCCCCGGGAATAGCTGGGGCCAACGTCCTGACTTTC. Translating it yields CASGSPGIAGANVLTF.

This rearrangement joins TRBV4-1 to TRBJ2-7; 8 bases match TRBD1. Trimming at V came to 4 bases and at J to 7 bases, leaving 6 bases not matched to a gene. The germline V gene has CDR1 MGHRA and CDR2 YSYEKL. The CDR3 extends over 13 amino acids. The CDR3 reads CASSLKTGGEQYF. The CDR3, as DNA: TGCGCCAGCAGCCTCAAAACAGGGGGAGAGCAGTACTTC.

The rearrangement uses TRBV27 and TRBJ1-4; 7 bases map to TRBD1. Germline V lookup: CDR1 MNHEY, CDR2 SMNVEV (reference sequence). The CDR3 contains 14 residues. V lost 5 bases, J lost 10 bases, and 10 bases stayed unmatched. The CDR3 DNA reads as TGTGCCAGCAGTCTACAGGGGTTGGGACTAAAACTGTTTTTT. Translation: CASSLQGLGLKLFF.

In this sample, this clone turned up once. The V and J genes are TRBV6-5 and TRBJ2-1; the match to TRBD2 covers 9 bases. CDR1 and CDR2 (germline): MNHEY, SVGAGI. V trimming: 6 bases; J trimming: 9 bases; junction bases outside the gene matches: 6. This CDR3 has 13 residues. CDR3 amino acids: CASSSGLASEQFF. CDR3 nucleotides: TGTGCCAGCAGCTCGGGACTAGCCAGTGAGCAGTTCTTC.

This chain links TRBV9 with TRBJ1-6; D is unresolved. Germline V gene sequence: CDR1 SGDLS, CDR2 YYNGEE. Trimming pared 0 bases from V and 7 bases from J, leaving 8 bases between. CDR3 length: 14 amino acids. CDR3 DNA: TGTGCCAGCAGCGTAGCATTGTTCAATTCACCCCTCCACTTT. It encodes CASSVALFNSPLHF. Full variable domain (rest looked up from reference TRBV9 and TRBJ1-6): DSGVTQTPKHLITATGQRVTLRCSPRSGDLSVYWYQQSLDQGLQFLIQYYNGEERAKGNILERFSAQQFPDLHSELNLSSLELGDSALYFCASSVALFNSPLHFGNGTRLTVT.

This chain connects TRBV5-1 to TRBJ2-7, with 8 bases aligning to TRBD1. Looked up from germline, CDR1 is SGHRS and CDR2 is YFSETQ. The CDR3 has 14 residues. The V segment lost 2 bases and the J segment 6 bases; nucleotides outside the gene matches: 7. The CDR3 loop reads CASSFAQGAAEQYF. In nucleotides, the CDR3 is TGCGCCAGCAGCTTTGCCCAGGGGGCTGCCGAGCAGTACTTC.

The chain recombines TRBV5-4 with TRBJ2-5; 10 nucleotides align to TRBD1. With V trimmed by 1 base and J by 1 base, 10 bases remained unmatched. From germline, CDR1 is SGHNT and CDR2 YYREEE (reference sequence). The CDR3 is made up of 18 amino acids. CDR3 coding DNA: TGTGCCAGCAGCTTGAAACCCCGCAGGGACAGGGGCCAAGAGACCCAGTACTTC. It encodes CASSLKPRRDRGQETQYF. Combining the CDR3 with reference TRBV5-4 and TRBJ2-5 gives the whole variable domain ETGVTQSPTHLIKTRGQQVTLRCSSQSGHNTVSWYQQALGQGPQFIFQYYREEENGRGNFPPRFSGLQFPNYSSELNVNALELDDSALYLCASSLKPRRDRGQETQYFGPGTRLLVL.